This note documents a single TCR beta chain sequence. The target antigen is unknown. According to the study, TCR beta libraries were built with iRepertoire HTBI primers and CDR3-region Arm-PCR. A single record per CDR3 protein comes from TCRdb applying MiXCR to the multiplex PCR reads. The data show fewer than 450,000 distinct CDR3 sequences, with less than 25% seen just once and less than 25% held by the top ten. This record belongs to a study of regulatory T cells in long-lasting Graves disease. Time point indicated: persistent/refractory GD, antithyroid drugs over 5 years with positive TRAb. Isolated PBMC RNA provided the starting material for the TCR library. This CDR3 comprises 14 residues. Germline V lookup: CDR1 LNHNV, CDR2 YYDKDF (reference sequence). V was cut by 3 bases and J by 3 bases, with 9 bases left in between. The study's findings and limits: Persistent patients had more shared public clonotypes (under 3,000) than new patients (just over 950).

The TCR sequence derives from a female donor with Graves disease. This chain links TRBV15 with TRBJ1-5; maybe TRBD1 (6 bases). Here the sequenced sample was peripheral blood mononuclear cells (PBMCs), taken when the disease was refractory, from a patient treated with antithyroid drugs. The CDR3 DNA reads TGTGCCACCAGCAGGGGACACATCAATCAGCCCCAGCATTTT. Protein: CATSRGHINQPQHF.